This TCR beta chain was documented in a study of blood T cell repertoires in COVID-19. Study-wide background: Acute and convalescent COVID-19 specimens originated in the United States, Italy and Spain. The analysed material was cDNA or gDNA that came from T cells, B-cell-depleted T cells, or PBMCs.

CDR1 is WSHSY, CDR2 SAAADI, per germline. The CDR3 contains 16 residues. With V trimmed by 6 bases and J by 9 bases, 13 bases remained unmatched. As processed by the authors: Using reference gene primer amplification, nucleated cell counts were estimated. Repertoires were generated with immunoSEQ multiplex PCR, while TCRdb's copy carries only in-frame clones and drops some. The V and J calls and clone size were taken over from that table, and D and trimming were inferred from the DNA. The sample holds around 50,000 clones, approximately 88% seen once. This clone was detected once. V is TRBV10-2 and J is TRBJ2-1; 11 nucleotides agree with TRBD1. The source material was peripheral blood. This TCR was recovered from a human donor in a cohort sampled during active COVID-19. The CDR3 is CASRRPGQGDRGEQFF. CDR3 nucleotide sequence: TGCGCCAGCAGGCGGCCGGGACAGGGGGACAGGGGTGAGCAGTTCTTC.